This T cell receptor beta chain is from a study of beta chain features in type 1 diabetes. Study-wide points: TCRB rearrangement may or may not be influenced by HLA type; here this remained unresolved. For Type 1 diabetes patients, all four CD4+ subsets carried TCRB CDR3s that were moderately but significantly shorter.

A word on this clone: Its antigen is undetermined.

TCRB transcripts that were expressed got sequenced, as all of the isolated RNA had been reverse transcribed. Clones were sequenced by immunoSEQ multiplex PCR, and TCRdb holds only the in-frame ones, with some missing. Here the sample spans roughly 400,000 clones, 9.5% to 10% being singletons. The receptor's source is a man aged 30 to 45 with type 1 diabetes. Sequencing used central memory CD4+ T cells from blood.

The CDR3 spells CASSPHSPGQGNQPQHF. The CDR3 coding sequence is TGTGCCAGCAGCCCACACTCACCGGGACAGGGTAATCAGCCCCAGCATTTT. The rearrangement joins TRBV7-8 to TRBJ1-5, with 9 nucleotides matching TRBD1. There are 17 residues in the CDR3. CDR1 and CDR2 from the germline V gene are SGHVS and FQNEAQ. V lost 5 bases, J lost 4 bases, and 12 bases stayed unmatched.